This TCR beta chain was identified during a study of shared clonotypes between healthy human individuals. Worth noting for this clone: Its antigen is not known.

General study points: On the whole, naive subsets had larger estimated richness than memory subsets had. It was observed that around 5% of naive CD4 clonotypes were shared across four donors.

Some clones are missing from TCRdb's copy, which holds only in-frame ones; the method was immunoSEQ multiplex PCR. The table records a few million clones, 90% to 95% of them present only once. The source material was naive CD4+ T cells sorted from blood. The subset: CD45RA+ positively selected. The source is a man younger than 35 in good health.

The CDR3 DNA sequence: TGCGCCAGCAGTGCTAGCGGGGAGGCCGTCCCATTCTTC. This sequence encodes CASSASGEAVPFF. V is TRBV10-2 and J is TRBJ2-1, with 9 bases matching TRBD2. From germline, CDR1 is WSHSY and CDR2 SAAADI. V lost 4 bases to trimming and J lost 16 bases; unmatched junction nucleotides: 11. This CDR3 comprises 13 residues.